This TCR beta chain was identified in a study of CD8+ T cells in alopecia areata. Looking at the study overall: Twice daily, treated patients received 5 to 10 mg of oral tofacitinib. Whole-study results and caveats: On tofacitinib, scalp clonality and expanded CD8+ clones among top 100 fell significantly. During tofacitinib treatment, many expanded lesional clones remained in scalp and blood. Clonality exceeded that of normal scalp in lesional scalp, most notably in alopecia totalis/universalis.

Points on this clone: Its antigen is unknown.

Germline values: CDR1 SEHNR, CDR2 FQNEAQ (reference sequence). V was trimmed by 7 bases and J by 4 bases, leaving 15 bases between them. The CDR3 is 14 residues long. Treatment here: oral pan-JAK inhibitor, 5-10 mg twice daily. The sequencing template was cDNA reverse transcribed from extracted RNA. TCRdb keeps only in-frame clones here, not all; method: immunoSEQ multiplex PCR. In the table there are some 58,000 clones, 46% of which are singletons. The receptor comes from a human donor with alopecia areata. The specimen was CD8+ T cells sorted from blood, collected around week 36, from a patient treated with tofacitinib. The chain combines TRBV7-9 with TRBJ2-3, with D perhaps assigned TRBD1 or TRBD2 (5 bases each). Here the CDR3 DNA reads TGTGCCAGCAATGTCGTGGGACGGGCAGATACGCAGTATTTT. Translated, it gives CASNVVGRADTQYF.